The T cell receptor (beta chain) described here comes from a study of OX40 agonist ivuxolimab in advanced cancers. CDR3 size: 11 residues. Trimming took 2 bases from V and 13 from J, leaving 9 bases between them. CDR1 and CDR2 from the germline V gene are MNHNS and SASEGT. Clones were read by immunoSEQ multiplex PCR, and TCRdb kept only the in-frame ones, dropping some. The sample contains some 51,000 clones, around 88% of which appear only once. Patients were ruled out by autoimmune disease history or systemic immunosuppression. This clone occurred a few times. This clonotype was obtained from an adult with an advanced solid tumor such as melanoma, head and neck, liver or kidney cancer. J is TRBJ1-5 and V is TRBV6-1; D unclear. Source: CD4+ or CD8+ T cells sorted from blood, taken in a trial of the OX40 agonist ivuxolimab. The CDR3 sequence: CASSEHPLQHF. The CDR3 DNA follows: TGTGCCAGCAGTGAACATCCTTTACAGCATTTT.